This entry is about one TCR beta chain. The CDR3 runs to 15 residues. Losses at the gene ends were 1 base for V and 8 bases for J; bases not matched to a gene: 10. Per the germline V gene, CDR1 is LGHDT and CDR2 is YNNKEL (reference sequence). Time point noted: newly diagnosed GD, antithyroid drugs for less than 3 months. Following extraction of RNA from PBMCs, that RNA was used to make the TCR library. The data belong to a study of regulatory T cells in long-lasting Graves disease. CDR3 regions were amplified by Arm-PCR using iRepertoire HTBI primers to build TCR beta libraries. MiXCR was run by TCRdb on the multiplex PCR reads, yielding one entry per CDR3 protein. The profile covers roughly 420,000 distinct CDR3 sequences, with approximately 15% appearing a single time and roughly 18% taken by the ten largest. The sample was also reused in another study, on T cells in Graves' hyperthyroidism and ophthalmopathy. That work contributes: Blood also held most thyroid clonotypes expanded beyond 0.001.

This TCR was recovered from a woman aged 45-65 years with Graves disease. The chain uses TRBV3-1 and TRBJ2-5; 7 nucleotides line up with TRBD1. Sample: peripheral blood mononuclear cells (PBMCs), taken at new diagnosis, from a patient treated with antithyroid drugs. Here the CDR3 reads CASSQGDRAWNTQYF. DNA for the CDR3: TGTGCCAGCAGCCAAGGAGACAGGGCCTGGAATACCCAGTACTTC.